The 16 T cell receptor beta chains in this list originate from one sample, sequenced in a study of blood T cell repertoires in COVID-19. Some clones are missing from TCRdb's copy, which holds only in-frame ones; the method was immunoSEQ multiplex PCR. The data hold under 150,000 clones, with roughly 90% observed a single time. The material sequenced was PBMCs or T cells enriched from blood (not recorded which). The receptors shown here come from a woman in her 30s with acute COVID-19.

V usage is TRBV28 and J usage is TRBJ2-1, with D possibly being TRBD1 (6 bases). The germline gives CDR1 MDHEN, CDR2 SYDVKM. The CDR3 covers 17 residues. Trimming shortened V by 1 base and J by 4 bases, and 17 bases separated the two germline ends. This chain's CDR3 is CASSLSTDRLIYNEQFF. The CDR3 nucleotides read TGTGCCAGCAGTTTATCAACGGACAGACTGATTTACAATGAGCAGTTCTTC.

The rearrangement uses TRBV6-5 and TRBJ2-1, with TRBD2 matching over 8 bases. Germline V CDR1 and CDR2: MNHEY, SVGAGI. The CDR3 is made up of 15 amino acids. Trimming cost V 4 bases and J 6 bases; bases outside gene matches: 8. CDR3 bases: TGTGCCAGCAGTTTAAGCGGGAGTTTTGGCAATGAGCAGTTCTTC. Translating it yields CASSLSGSFGNEQFF.

This rearrangement joins TRBV7-3 to TRBJ2-5, with 8 bases fitting TRBD2. This CDR3 is 15 amino acids long. J lost 0 bases, V lost 3 bases, and 3 bases had no gene match. From germline, CDR1 is SGHTA and CDR2 FQGTGA. The CDR3 protein is CASSFAGGDQETQYF. CDR3 nucleotide sequence: TGTGCCAGCAGCTTTGCGGGAGGAGACCAAGAGACCCAGTACTTC.

This chain connects TRBV28 to TRBJ1-4; D not resolved. This CDR3 has 15 amino acids. The V and J ends lost 7 bases and 5 bases respectively, with 17 bases between them. CDR1 and CDR2 (germline): MDHEN, SYDVKM. CDR3 amino acids: CASTQLVLGNEKLFF. CDR3 bases: TGTGCCAGCACCCAGCTCGTACTCGGGAATGAAAAACTGTTTTTT. The full variable domain, its missing parts supplied by reference TRBV28 and TRBJ1-4, is DVKVTQSSRYLVKRTGEKVFLECVQDMDHENMFWYRQDPGLGLRLIYFSYDVKMKEKGDIPEGYSVSREKKERFSLILESASTNQTSMYLCASTQLVLGNEKLFFGSGTQLSVL.

The CDR3 protein is CASSWQMNTEAFF. The CDR3 DNA sequence: TGTGCCAGTAGTTGGCAGATGAACACTGAAGCTTTCTTT. The chain recombines TRBV19 with TRBJ1-1; D not resolved. Germline CDR1 reads LNHDA; CDR2 reads SQIVND (reference sequence). There are 13 residues in the CDR3. The ends were cut back, 5 bases at V and 0 bases at J, with 7 bases in the middle.

The J gene is TRBJ1-4, the V gene TRBV13; D perhaps matches TRBD1 (5 bases). V lost 5 bases to trimming and J lost 8 bases, with 24 bases between them. CDR1 is PRHDT and CDR2 is FYEKMQ in the germline V gene (reference sequence). The CDR3 totals 17 residues. The CDR3 region is CASSPPGFATPVEKLFF. Written as DNA, the CDR3 is TGTGCCAGCAGCCCCCCAGGGTTCGCAACCCCAGTGGAAAAACTGTTTTTT.

The chain carries TRBV5-4 and TRBJ2-5; 8 bases are shared with TRBD2. Germline CDR1 and CDR2: SGHNT and YYREEE (reference sequence). The trim removed 2 bases at V and 5 bases at J, leaving 5 bases unmatched. The CDR3 is made up of 14 amino acids. The CDR3 bases are TGTGCCAGCAGCTTTCAAGCGGGAGAGGAGACCCAGTACTTC. It is translated as CASSFQAGEETQYF.

The V call is TRBV9, the J call TRBJ2-2, with 8 bases identical to TRBD1. The CDR3 has 15 amino acids. Trimming removed 3 bases from V and 4 bases from J; junction bases left unmatched: 5. CDR1 and CDR2 from the germline V gene are SGDLS and YYNGEE. CDR3 sequence: CASSDQQGGTGELFF. Written as DNA, the CDR3 is TGTGCCAGCAGCGATCAACAGGGGGGCACCGGGGAGCTGTTTTTT.

This sequence joins TRBV19 and TRBJ1-5; 11 positions match TRBD1. J lost 1 base, V lost 5 bases, and 10 bases had no gene match. CDR1 LNHDA and CDR2 SQIVND come from the germline V gene (reference sequence). This CDR3 spans 18 amino acids. DNA of the CDR3: TGTGCCAGTAGTCCCAGTTCCCGGGACAGGGGGAGCAATCAGCCCCAGCATTTT. It yields the protein CASSPSSRDRGSNQPQHF.

This rearrangement joins TRBV5-1 to TRBJ1-1; tentatively, D is TRBD1 (5 bases). Trimming took 0 bases from V and 4 from J, leaving 10 bases between them. Per the germline V gene, CDR1 is SGHRS and CDR2 is YFSETQ. The CDR3 is 14 residues long. CDR3 region: CASSLDPTATEAFF. The CDR3, as DNA: TGCGCCAGCAGCTTGGATCCGACAGCCACTGAAGCTTTCTTT.

This chain connects TRBV7-8 to TRBJ1-2; no definite D call. Per the germline V gene, CDR1 is SGHVS and CDR2 is FQNEAQ. Trimming pared 3 bases from V and 4 bases from J, leaving 21 bases between. This CDR3 comprises 17 residues. In nucleotides, the CDR3 is TGTGCCAGCAGCTTTTTTCGATTCTCGGGGAATCTCTATGGCTACACCTTC. Amino acids: CASSFFRFSGNLYGYTF.

V is TRBV19 and J is TRBJ2-2; 8 bases are shared with TRBD1. The germline V gene has CDR1 LNHDA and CDR2 SQIVND (reference sequence). CDR3 length: 15 residues. V dropped 7 bases and J dropped 4; count of bases not matched to a gene: 8. Written as DNA, the CDR3 is TGTGCCAGTACCGGCTGGACAGGGTCCACCGGGGAGCTGTTTTTT. It yields the protein CASTGWTGSTGELFF.

This clone was picked up one time. The chain links TRBV6-5 to TRBJ2-3; the match to TRBD1 covers 9 bases. Germline lookup yields CDR1 MNHEY and CDR2 SVGAGI. The CDR3 has 15 residues. Losses at the gene ends were 2 bases for V and 4 bases for J; bases not matched to a gene: 4. CDR3 region: CASSYTTGGSDTQYF. DNA for the CDR3: TGTGCCAGCAGTTACACCACAGGGGGCTCAGATACGCAGTATTTT.

This clone appeared once. The rearrangement uses TRBV7-2 and TRBJ2-1, with a possible D match to TRBD2 (6 bases). V gave up 4 bases and J gave up 6 bases, with 16 bases separating them. In germline, CDR1 is SGHTA, CDR2 FQGNSA. The CDR3 has 15 residues. The CDR3 region has the DNA TGTGCCAGCAGCTCTCTGGCGGGGCGGCTCAATGAGCAGTTCTTC. It encodes CASSSLAGRLNEQFF.

The V and J genes are TRBV3-1 (or the pseudogene TRBV3-2) and TRBJ2-2; D may be TRBD2 (6 bases). Trimming stripped 1 base from V and 5 bases from J, with 11 bases between. The CDR3 loop spans 15 amino acids. Per the germline V gene, CDR1 is LGHDT and CDR2 is YNNKEL (reference sequence). The CDR3 here is CASSQAGSGTGELFF. CDR3 sequence (DNA): TGTGCCAGCAGCCAAGCCGGTAGCGGAACCGGGGAGCTGTTTTTT.

The V gene is TRBV4-2, the J gene TRBJ2-3, with TRBD1 matching over 9 bases. Trimming took 5 bases from V and 2 from J; bases not matched to a gene: 5. CDR1 and CDR2 from the germline V gene are LGHNA and YNFKEQ. CDR3 length: 15 residues. The CDR3 DNA sequence: TGTGCCAGCAGCTCGGGGGACAGGGACACAGATACGCAGTATTTT. As protein: CASSSGDRDTDTQYF.